One sample yielded the 26 T cell receptor beta chains listed below, sequenced in a study of cytomegalovirus exposure and HLA in healthy donors. The protocol was immunoSEQ multiplex PCR, while the TCRdb copy is restricted to in-frame clones and leaves out a portion. In the table there are 100,000 to 150,000 clones, roughly 95% of which are singletons. The source material was PBMCs. The source is a man younger than 35 in good health and CMV-seronegative.

J is TRBJ2-5 and V is TRBV28; tentative D call: TRBD2 (6 bases). V lost 6 bases and J 3 bases, leaving 20 bases between the germline ends. This CDR3 contains 16 residues. Germline V lookup: CDR1 MDHEN, CDR2 SYDVKM. The CDR3 loop reads CASSTPAGGNKETQYF. The CDR3 coding sequence is TGTGCCAGCAGCACCCCGGCAGGCGGGAATAAAGAGACCCAGTACTTC.

The J gene is TRBJ2-1, the V gene TRBV4-3, with 10 bases aligning to TRBD1. V lost 4 bases to trimming and J lost 7 bases; unmatched junction nucleotides: 7. Germline CDR1 reads LGHNA; CDR2 reads YSLEER. CDR3 length equals 15 residues. CDR3 sequence reads: CASSPGTGAENEQFF. Written as DNA, the CDR3 is TGCGCCAGCAGCCCCGGGACAGGGGCGGAAAATGAGCAGTTCTTC.

V usage is TRBV4-3 and J usage is TRBJ2-7, with 10 nucleotides matching TRBD2. J lost 4 bases, V lost 4 bases, and 10 bases had no gene match. CDR1 and CDR2 from the germline V gene are LGHNA and YSLEER. The CDR3 spans 16 residues. CDR3 nucleotide sequence: TGCGCCAGCAGCCTTGACACTAGCGGGATAGTGTACGAGCAGTACTTC. It yields the protein CASSLDTSGIVYEQYF.

CDR3 sequence (DNA): TGTGCCAGCAGCGTCGGGCTAGCGGGAGACGAGTACAATGAGCAGTTCTTC. Its translation: CASSVGLAGDEYNEQFF. J is TRBJ2-1 and V is TRBV9; TRBD2 aligns across 10 bases. The length of the CDR3 is 17 residues. The V gene's germline CDR1 is SGDLS and CDR2 YYNGEE. V lost 2 bases and J lost 4; bases outside the gene matches: 9.

The DNA of the CDR3 is TGCAGCGTTGAAGATAGAAGCGGGACCCCCAATGAGCAGTTCTTC. Translating gives CSVEDRSGTPNEQFF. The V and J genes are TRBV29-1 and TRBJ2-1; 7 bases map to TRBD2. V shed 0 bases, J shed 6 bases, and the junction held 8 bases outside the gene matches. Looked up from germline, CDR1 is SQVTM and CDR2 is ANQGSEA. The CDR3 length is 15 residues.

The chain links TRBV29-1 to TRBJ1-1; no definite D call. Trimming shortened V by 6 bases and J by 1 base, and 21 bases separated the two germline ends. CDR1 and CDR2 (germline): SQVTM, ANQGSEA. This CDR3 has 16 amino acids. The CDR3 region is CSVTPLLRGANTEAFF. Here the CDR3 DNA reads TGCAGCGTGACGCCGCTTTTACGTGGAGCGAACACTGAAGCTTTCTTT. Full variable domain (remainder filled in from reference TRBV29-1 and TRBJ1-1): SAVISQKPSRDICQRGTSLTIQCQVDSQVTMMFWYRQQPGQSLTLIATANQGSEATYESGFVIDKFPISRPNLTFSTLTVSNMSPEDSSIYLCSVTPLLRGANTEAFFGQGTRLTVV.

The V call is TRBV4-1, the J call TRBJ2-1, with 7 positions matching TRBD2. The germline gives CDR1 MGHRA, CDR2 YSYEKL. V was pared by 1 base and J by 5 bases, with 11 bases of the junction left unmatched. CDR3 length: 17 amino acids. The CDR3 DNA is TGCGCCAGCAGCCAAGGTCTCGGCGGGAGTGTCAACAATGAGCAGTTCTTC. This translates into CASSQGLGGSVNNEQFF.

V usage is TRBV11-3 and J usage is TRBJ1-1; weak D call: TRBD1 (5 bases). The germline V gene has CDR1 SGHNT and CDR2 YENEEA. CDR3 length equals 11 residues. Trimming removed 10 bases from V and 2 bases from J, with 8 bases in between. The CDR3 region has the DNA TGTGCCATCCGGACAAACACTGAAGCTTTCTTT. Its protein is CAIRTNTEAFF.

The V and J genes are TRBV28 and TRBJ2-7; no clear D. This CDR3 spans 13 amino acids. Germline assignment: CDR1 MDHEN and CDR2 SYDVKM. V gave up 5 bases and J gave up 0 bases, with 8 bases separating them. The CDR3 region is CASSPQHSYEQYF. The CDR3 DNA follows: TGTGCCAGCAGTCCTCAACACTCCTACGAGCAGTACTTC.

This clone came up once. The CDR3 reads CASSGSGYEQYF. The CDR3 DNA reads as TGTGCCAGCAGTGGGAGTGGGTACGAGCAGTACTTC. The chain has TRBV28 and TRBJ2-7; D perhaps matches TRBD2 (5 bases). The CDR3 covers 12 residues. V was clipped by 5 bases and J by 4 bases, with 9 bases between them. Per the germline V gene, CDR1 is MDHEN and CDR2 is SYDVKM.

Notes on this clone: The sample contains more than one DNA sequence encoding this CDR3. This chain links TRBV28 with TRBJ1-2; TRBD1 might be the D (5 bases). Per germline, CDR1 MDHEN and CDR2 SYDVKM. The CDR3 length is 13 residues. The V gene lost 3 bases and the J gene lost 2 bases, with 7 bases spanning the gap. The CDR3 DNA sequence: TGTGCCAGCAGTTTGGGGCAGAACTATGGCTACACCTTC. Encoded protein: CASSLGQNYGYTF.

CDR3 loop: CASRKRGGAGELFF. As DNA, the CDR3 is TGTGCCAGCAGAAAGAGAGGGGGGGCCGGGGAGCTGTTTTTT. The chain couples TRBV6-5 to TRBJ2-2; tentatively, D is TRBD2 (7 bases). The CDR3 is 14 amino acids. Per germline, CDR1 MNHEY and CDR2 SVGAGI. The V end lost 6 bases, the J end lost 6 bases, and 14 bases lay between the germline ends.

This clone was picked up one time. V is TRBV19 and J is TRBJ2-1, with TRBD2 matching over 14 bases. CDR3 size: 15 residues. Trimming cost V 7 bases and J 6 bases; bases outside gene matches: 5. The germline V gene has CDR1 LNHDA and CDR2 SQIVND (reference sequence). CDR3 region: CASTPGTSGGNEQFF. The CDR3 bases are TGTGCCAGTACCCCCGGGACTAGCGGGGGCAATGAGCAGTTCTTC.

The chain carries TRBV28 and TRBJ1-5; 7 bases align to TRBD1. The ends lost 4 bases at V and 4 bases at J; junction bases unmatched: 7. This CDR3 has 15 amino acids. Germline V gene lookup returns CDR1 MDHEN and CDR2 SYDVKM. As DNA, the CDR3 is TGTGCCAGCAGTTCCCCGACAGGGCCGAATCAGCCCCAGCATTTT. Translated, it gives CASSSPTGPNQPQHF.

The gene calls are TRBV6-5 and TRBJ2-7; 8 nucleotides align to TRBD2. Germline-derived CDR1 and CDR2 are MNHEY and SVGAGI. The CDR3 length is 13 residues. V lost 10 bases, J lost 4 bases, and 9 bases stayed unmatched. The CDR3 nucleotides are TGTGCCACCAAACGGGCTAGCGGGTACGAGCAGTACTTC. Its protein is CATKRASGYEQYF.

This CDR3 is CASSGLAGVSEQFF. The CDR3 bases are TGCGCCAGCAGCGGCCTAGCGGGAGTAAGCGAGCAGTTCTTC. This chain connects TRBV4-3 to TRBJ2-1, with TRBD2 matching 10 bases. With 5 bases clipped from V and 10 bases from J, the junction kept 8 bases outside the gene matches. Germline CDR1 is LGHNA and CDR2 is YSLEER. This CDR3 spans 14 amino acids.

The gene calls are TRBV28 and TRBJ1-3; D gene uncertain. Germline V gene sequence: CDR1 MDHEN, CDR2 SYDVKM. The CDR3 contains 15 residues. V lost 4 bases and J 0 bases, leaving 10 bases between the germline ends. CDR3 nucleotides: TGTGCCAGCAGTTCCCTTAGGAGCTCTGGAAACACCATATATTTT. It specifies CASSSLRSSGNTIYF.

Points on this clone: The junction differs from germline at one of its ends, possibly a read error. The chain carries TRBV14 and TRBJ1-1; 7 positions agree with TRBD1. Germline loops: CDR1 SGHDN, CDR2 FVKESK. The CDR3 length is 14 residues. This CDR3 reads CASSQLQGNPEAFF. The CDR3 DNA sequence: TGTGCCAGCAGCCAATTACAGGGGAACCCTGAAGCTTTCTTT.

This clone has more than one count but fewer than ten. The rearrangement links TRBV2 to TRBJ1-2; no clear D gene. The CDR3 covers 12 residues. V lost 2 bases to trimming and J lost 3 bases, with 4 bases between them. Germline-derived CDR1 and CDR2 are SNHLY and FYNNEI. CDR3 nucleotides: TGTGCCAGCAGTGAACAGGACTATGGCTACACCTTC. Protein product: CASSEQDYGYTF.

This chain joins TRBV4-3 and TRBJ2-7; 12 bases fit TRBD2. The V segment lost 5 bases and the J segment 7 bases; nucleotides outside the gene matches: 9. Germline V lookup: CDR1 LGHNA, CDR2 YSLEER. The CDR3 length is 15 residues. The CDR3 reads CASSSRLAGVKEQYF. In DNA, the CDR3 is TGCGCCAGCAGCTCACGACTAGCGGGAGTGAAGGAGCAGTACTTC.

This rearrangement joins TRBV7-3 to TRBJ2-2, with 11 bases aligning to TRBD1. With 4 bases clipped from V and 3 bases from J, the junction kept 10 bases outside the gene matches. Germline V gene lookup returns CDR1 SGHTA and CDR2 FQGTGA. The CDR3 runs to 18 residues. CDR3 bases: TGTGCCAGCAGCTCGAGGACAGGGGGCGCGTGGGACACCGGGGAGCTGTTTTTT. It specifies CASSSRTGGAWDTGELFF. The full variable domain, in which reference TRBV7-3 and TRBJ2-2 provide the parts outside the CDR3, is GAGVSQTPSNKVTEKGKYVELRCDPISGHTALYWYRQSLGQGPEFLIYFQGTGAADDSGLPNDRFFAVRPEGSVSTLKIQRTERGDSAVYLCASSSRTGGAWDTGELFFGEGSRLTVL.

V is TRBV28 and J is TRBJ2-3; 8 bases map to TRBD1. Germline CDR1 MDHEN, CDR2 SYDVKM. Trimming cost V 4 bases and J 0 bases; bases outside gene matches: 6. The CDR3 extends over 16 amino acids. CDR3 nucleotides: TGTGCCAGCAGTTCCACAGGGGGTGAAAGCACAGATACGCAGTATTTT. It encodes CASSSTGGESTDTQYF.

V usage is TRBV7-3 and J usage is TRBJ2-6; 9 bases fit TRBD1. CDR1 and CDR2 (germline): SGHTA, FQGTGA. The CDR3 totals 18 residues. V was pared by 5 bases and J by 0 bases, with 8 bases of the junction left unmatched. The CDR3 DNA sequence: TGTGCCAGCAGCATCTCGGGACAGGGTAGCTCTGGGGCCAACGTCCTGACTTTC. Translated, it gives CASSISGQGSSGANVLTF.

The gene calls are TRBV25-1 and TRBJ2-3; D is unclear. This CDR3 spans 14 amino acids. Germline values: CDR1 MGHDK, CDR2 SYGVNS. V shed 4 bases and J shed 9 bases, with 17 bases lying between them. DNA for the CDR3: TGTGCCAGCAGTGGCGTTTCTCTAGTAGAGACGCAGTATTTT. Residues: CASSGVSLVETQYF.

The chain joins TRBV19 to TRBJ2-3; TRBD1 matches 7 bases. From germline, CDR1 is LNHDA and CDR2 SQIVND (reference sequence). V dropped 7 bases and J dropped 2; count of bases not matched to a gene: 6. The length of the CDR3 is 14 residues. The CDR3 here is CASTLRGITDTQYF. Here the CDR3 DNA reads TGTGCCAGTACCCTCAGGGGGATCACAGATACGCAGTATTTT.

This clone was detected only once. The rearrangement links TRBV7-3 to TRBJ2-1; 13 nucleotides align to TRBD2. The ends lost 1 base at V and 6 bases at J; junction bases unmatched: 3. Germline values: CDR1 SGHTA, CDR2 FQGTGA. The CDR3 extends over 16 amino acids. CDR3 sequence: CASSLNGLAGVNEQFF. For the CDR3, the DNA is TGTGCCAGCAGCTTAAACGGACTAGCGGGGGTCAATGAGCAGTTCTTC.